These 20 T cell receptor beta chains share one sample of origin, sequenced in a study of cytomegalovirus exposure and HLA in healthy donors (dated by TCRdb to 2017 to 2019). The library was obtained by the immunoSEQ multiplex PCR assay. For the multiplex PCR, a mixture combining 60 forward primers for TCR Vbeta segments and 13 reverse primers for TCR Jbeta segments was used. In TCRdb, the immuneACCESS table is reduced to in-frame sequences with V and J assigned. These tables do not hold every clone; where another copy was compared, an unresolved V gene accounts for under half, and the others remain unexplained. This sample holds around 60,000 clones; approximately 82% were observed only once. The leading ten clones occupy 20% to 25% of the sample. Sequenced input: PBMCs. The receptors shown here come from a woman aged 40 to 49 in good health and CMV-seropositive.

The chain links TRBV5-4 to TRBJ1-2; tentatively, D is TRBD1 (5 bases). CDR1 and CDR2 from the germline V gene are SGHNT and YYREEE (reference sequence). Trimming took 0 bases from V and 2 from J, leaving 11 bases between them. This CDR3 is 15 amino acids long. The CDR3 DNA reads as TGTGCCAGCAGCTTGGACAGGTCTTACAACTATGGCTACACCTTC. It is translated as CASSLDRSYNYGYTF.

This chain uses TRBV19 with TRBJ1-4; D is undetermined. Trimming left V 3 bases short and J 8 bases short, with 10 bases between. This CDR3 has 13 amino acids. Germline assignment: CDR1 LNHDA and CDR2 SQIVND (reference sequence). The CDR3: CASSIAGTEKLFF. CDR3 nucleotide sequence: TGTGCCAGTAGTATTGCAGGAACCGAAAAACTGTTTTTT.

This clone was observed a few times. The chain recombines TRBV5-1 with TRBJ1-5, with 9 bases aligning to TRBD1. CDR1 and CDR2 from the germline V gene are SGHRS and YFSETQ. The CDR3 spans 16 residues. V lost 7 bases, J lost 7 bases, and 15 bases stayed unmatched. CDR3: CASPFVGTGPGQPQHF. Written as DNA, the CDR3 is TGCGCCAGCCCCTTCGTAGGGACAGGGCCCGGGCAGCCCCAGCATTTT.

The gene calls are TRBV19 and TRBJ1-1; perhaps TRBD1 as D (5 bases). Germline-derived CDR1 and CDR2 are LNHDA and SQIVND (reference sequence). This CDR3 contains 16 residues. Trimming took off 4 bases at V and 7 bases at J, with 22 bases between the two ends. CDR3 protein: CASSKVVGGLPNEAFF. CDR3 in DNA: TGTGCCAGTAGTAAGGTCGTCGGGGGACTACCTAATGAAGCTTTCTTT.

The chain has TRBV13 and TRBJ2-2; TRBD1 aligns across 8 bases. V shed 5 bases and J 6 bases; nucleotides not matched to a gene: 5. This CDR3 has 14 amino acids. CDR1 is PRHDT, CDR2 FYEKMQ, per germline (reference sequence). The CDR3 DNA sequence: TGTGCCAGCAGCCCGAGACAGGGGCCCGGGGAGCTGTTTTTT. This encodes CASSPRQGPGELFF.

This rearrangement joins TRBV2 to TRBJ2-5, with D unresolved. From germline, CDR1 is SNHLY and CDR2 FYNNEI. The CDR3 is made up of 10 amino acids. Trimming shortened V by 7 bases and J by 4 bases, and 4 bases separated the two germline ends. In DNA form, the CDR3 reads TGTGCCAGCAAGCCAGAGACCCAGTACTTC. This codes for CASKPETQYF.

This clone was detected only once. The rearrangement links TRBV5-1 to TRBJ2-1, with TRBD2 identical over 9 bases. Germline V gene lookup returns CDR1 SGHRS and CDR2 YFSETQ. V shed 2 bases, J shed 3 bases, and the junction held 3 bases outside the gene matches. The CDR3 consists of 15 residues. The CDR3 region has the DNA TGCGCCAGCAGCTTCGGCGGGGGGGTCTACAATGAGCAGTTCTTC. This gives the protein CASSFGGGVYNEQFF.

The rearrangement uses TRBV5-8 and TRBJ1-5; the D gene is possibly TRBD1 (5 bases). CDR1 is SGHTS and CDR2 is YDEGEE in the germline V gene. Trimming removed 1 base from V and 8 bases from J, with 16 bases in between. This CDR3 spans 15 amino acids. CDR3 DNA: TGTGCCAGCAGCTTGATGGACACCCGGGGGGAGCCCCAGCATTTT. Protein sequence: CASSLMDTRGEPQHF. Full variable domain (outside the CDR3, taken from reference TRBV5-8 and TRBJ1-5): EAGVTQSPTHLIKTRGQQATLRCSPISGHTSVYWYQQALGLGLQFLLWYDEGEERNRGNFPPRFSGRQFPNYSSELNVNALELEDSALYLCASSLMDTRGEPQHFGDGTRLSIL.

The chain links TRBV11-2 to TRBJ2-3, with D possibly matching TRBD2 (5 bases). Trimming shortened V by 7 bases and J by 7 bases, and 18 bases separated the two germline ends. Per the germline V gene, CDR1 is SGHAT and CDR2 is FQNNGV. CDR3 length equals 14 residues. CDR3 nucleotides: TGTGCCAGCACCCCCGACGGGGTCGTGAATACGCAGTATTTT. Protein: CASTPDGVVNTQYF.

A few counts support this clone. The chain carries TRBV6-1 and TRBJ1-6, with TRBD1 identical over 9 bases. Germline V gene data show CDR1 as MNHNS and CDR2 as SASEGT. V gave up 7 bases and J gave up 3 bases; unmatched junction bases: 4. The CDR3 consists of 15 residues. The CDR3 reads CASIGQGNYNSPLHF. CDR3 DNA sequence: TGTGCCAGCATTGGACAGGGGAACTATAATTCACCCCTCCACTTT.

Turning to this clone: The same CDR3 can be traced to other DNA sequences in this sample. The V gene is TRBV19, the J gene TRBJ1-2, with D possibly TRBD1 on 6 matching bases. Trimming took 4 bases from V and 0 from J, leaving 9 bases between them. The germline V gene has CDR1 LNHDA and CDR2 SQIVND (reference sequence). CDR3 length: 14 residues. The CDR3 DNA is TGTGCCAGTAGTACCGGGGACACTAACTATGGCTACACCTTC. Residues: CASSTGDTNYGYTF.

The V and J genes are TRBV15 and TRBJ1-2; D is uncertain. V was trimmed by 5 bases and J by 8 bases, leaving 18 bases between them. Germline V gene data show CDR1 as LNHNV and CDR2 as YYDKDF (reference sequence). CDR3 size: 14 residues. In DNA, the CDR3 is TGTGCCACCAGCTCTCTGGGGAGGGAGGACGGCTACACCTTC. As protein: CATSSLGREDGYTF.

Regarding this clone: The junction differs from germline at one of its ends, possibly a read error. The chain combines TRBV7-9 with TRBJ1-2; 7 nucleotides line up with TRBD1. This CDR3 spans 15 amino acids. Germline V gene lookup returns CDR1 SEHNR and CDR2 FQNEAQ (reference sequence). The CDR3 DNA follows: TGTTCCAGCAGCTTTCTCGGGACAGCTAACTATGGCTACACCTTC. This encodes CSSSFLGTANYGYTF.

J is TRBJ1-1 and V is TRBV5-6; 11 positions agree with TRBD1. The ends lost 4 bases at V and 10 bases at J; junction bases unmatched: 9. The CDR3 is 14 residues long. Germline loops: CDR1 SGHDT, CDR2 YYEEEE. The CDR3 bases are TGTGCCAGCAGCCCTGGGACAGGGGGAGTGCGAGCTTTCTTT. Protein: CASSPGTGGVRAFF. Variable domain in full (rest from reference TRBV5-6 and TRBJ1-1): DAGVTQSPTHLIKTRGQQVTLRCSPKSGHDTVSWYQQALGQGPQFIFQYYEEEERQRGNFPDRFSGHQFPNYSSELNVNALLLGDSALYLCASSPGTGGVRAFFGQGTRLTVV.

The chain uses TRBV9 and TRBJ2-6; D may be TRBD1 (6 bases). The V end was cut by 3 bases, the J end by 2 bases, with 24 bases between. The CDR3 extends over 20 amino acids. Germline values: CDR1 SGDLS, CDR2 YYNGEE. The CDR3 sequence: CASSERGAPPGAAGANVLTF. The CDR3 DNA reads TGTGCCAGCAGCGAGAGAGGGGCCCCCCCAGGGGCGGCTGGGGCCAACGTCCTGACTTTC. Full variable domain (remainder filled in from reference TRBV9 and TRBJ2-6): DSGVTQTPKHLITATGQRVTLRCSPRSGDLSVYWYQQSLDQGLQFLIQYYNGEERAKGNILERFSAQQFPDLHSELNLSSLELGDSALYFCASSERGAPPGAAGANVLTFGAGSRLTVL.

This sequence joins TRBV13 and TRBJ1-1; 7 bases are a match to TRBD1. The V segment lost 0 bases and the J segment 1 base; nucleotides outside the gene matches: 5. CDR3 length: 16 amino acids. The germline V gene encodes CDR1 PRHDT and CDR2 FYEKMQ (reference sequence). The CDR3 reads CASSLGGQAKNTEAFF. Written as DNA, the CDR3 is TGTGCCAGCAGCTTAGGAGGACAGGCCAAGAACACTGAAGCTTTCTTT.

The chain employs TRBV9 and TRBJ2-3, with 16 bases lining up with TRBD2. There are 19 residues in the CDR3. V dropped 0 bases and J dropped 0; count of bases not matched to a gene: 4. CDR1 and CDR2 (germline): SGDLS, YYNGEE. CDR3 protein: CASSVEGLAGGPSTDTQYF. CDR3 coding DNA: TGTGCCAGCAGCGTAGAGGGACTAGCGGGGGGGCCTAGCACAGATACGCAGTATTTT.

This clone came up once. The identical CDR3 is also encoded by other nucleotide sequences in the sample. This chain joins TRBV18 and TRBJ1-5; the D gene is possibly TRBD1 (5 bases). Germline V lookup: CDR1 KGHSH, CDR2 LQKENI. V gave up 2 bases and J gave up 4 bases, with 6 bases separating them. The CDR3 contains 13 residues. The CDR3 nucleotides read TGTGCCAGCTCACCAGCAGGGAATCAGCCCCAGCATTTT. It codes for CASSPAGNQPQHF. The full variable domain, in which reference TRBV18 and TRBJ1-5 provide the parts outside the CDR3, is NAGVMQNPRHLVRRRGQEARLRCSPMKGHSHVYWYRQLPEEGLKFMVYLQKENIIDESGMPKERFSAEFPKEGPSILRIQQVVRGDSAAYFCASSPAGNQPQHFGDGTRLSIL.

The V call is TRBV4-1, the J call TRBJ2-5; the D is unclear. Germline CDR1 and CDR2: MGHRA and YSYEKL. Trimming removed 4 bases from V and 4 bases from J, with 16 bases in between. The CDR3 contains 15 residues. CDR3 in DNA: TGCGCCAGCAGCCCTTCAATACTCCCGGGAGAGACCCAGTACTTC. Protein product: CASSPSILPGETQYF.

This clone was recorded once. V and J are TRBV14 and TRBJ2-2; no clear D gene. V lost 5 bases and J 3 bases, leaving 7 bases between the germline ends. The CDR3 has 13 residues. Germline V CDR1 and CDR2: SGHDN, FVKESK. CDR3 amino acids: CASSLRYTGELFF. CDR3 in DNA: TGTGCCAGCAGCTTGAGGTACACCGGGGAGCTGTTTTTT.